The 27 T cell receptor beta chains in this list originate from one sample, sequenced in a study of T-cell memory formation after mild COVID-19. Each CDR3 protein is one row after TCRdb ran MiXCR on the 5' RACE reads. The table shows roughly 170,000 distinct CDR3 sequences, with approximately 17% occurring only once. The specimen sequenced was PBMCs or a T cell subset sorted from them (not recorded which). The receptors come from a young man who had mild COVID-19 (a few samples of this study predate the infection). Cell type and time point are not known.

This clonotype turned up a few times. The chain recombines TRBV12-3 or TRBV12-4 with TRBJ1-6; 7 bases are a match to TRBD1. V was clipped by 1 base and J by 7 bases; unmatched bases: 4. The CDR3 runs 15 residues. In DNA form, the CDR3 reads TGTGCCAGCAGTTTAGAGGGGGCTAGGAATTCACCCCTCCACTTT. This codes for CASSLEGARNSPLHF.

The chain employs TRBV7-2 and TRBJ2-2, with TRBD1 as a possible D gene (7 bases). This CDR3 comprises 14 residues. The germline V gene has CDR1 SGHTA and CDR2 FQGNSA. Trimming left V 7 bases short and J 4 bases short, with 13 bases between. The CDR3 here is CASTGGPGTGELFF. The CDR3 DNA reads TGTGCCAGCACAGGGGGGCCGGGCACCGGGGAGCTGTTTTTT.

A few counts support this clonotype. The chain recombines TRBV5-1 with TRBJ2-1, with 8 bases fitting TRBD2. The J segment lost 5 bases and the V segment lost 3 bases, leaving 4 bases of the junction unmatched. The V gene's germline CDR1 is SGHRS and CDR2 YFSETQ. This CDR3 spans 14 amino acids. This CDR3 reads CASSSGGPNNEQFF. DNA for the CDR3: TGCGCCAGCAGCTCGGGGGGGCCGAACAATGAGCAGTTCTTC.

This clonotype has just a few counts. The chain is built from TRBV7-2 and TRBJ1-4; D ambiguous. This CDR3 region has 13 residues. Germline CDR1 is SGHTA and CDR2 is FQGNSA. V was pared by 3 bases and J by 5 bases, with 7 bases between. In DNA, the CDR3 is TGTGCCAGCAGCTTTACGGGGAATGAAAAACTGTTTTTT. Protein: CASSFTGNEKLFF.

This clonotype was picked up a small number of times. The CDR3 nucleotides read TGCGCCAGCTCTTCGAGGACGAACACTGAAGCTTTCTTT. It yields the protein CASSSRTNTEAFF. The chain is built from TRBV5-1 and TRBJ1-1, with unresolved D. The CDR3 spans 13 residues. Trimming cost V 7 bases and J 1 base, with 11 bases left between them. CDR1 is SGHRS and CDR2 is YFSETQ in the germline V gene.

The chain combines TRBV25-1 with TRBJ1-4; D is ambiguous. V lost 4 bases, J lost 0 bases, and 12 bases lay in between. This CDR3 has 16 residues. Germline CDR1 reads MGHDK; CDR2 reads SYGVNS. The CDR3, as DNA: TGTGCCAGCAGTGTGGGGATCATGGCAACTAATGAAAAACTGTTTTTT. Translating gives CASSVGIMATNEKLFF.

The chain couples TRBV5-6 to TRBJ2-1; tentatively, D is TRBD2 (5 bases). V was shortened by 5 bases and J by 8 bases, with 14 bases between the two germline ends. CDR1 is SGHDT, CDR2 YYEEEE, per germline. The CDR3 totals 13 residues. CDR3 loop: CASSYRPRDEQFF. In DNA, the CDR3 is TGTGCCAGCAGTTACCGCCCGAGGGATGAGCAGTTCTTC.

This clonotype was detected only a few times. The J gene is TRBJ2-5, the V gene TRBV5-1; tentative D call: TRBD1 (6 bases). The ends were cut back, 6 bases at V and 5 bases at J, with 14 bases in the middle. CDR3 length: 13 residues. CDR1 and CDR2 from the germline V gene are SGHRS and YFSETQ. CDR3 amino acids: CASTRTGTETQYF. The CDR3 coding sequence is TGCGCCAGCACCCGTACAGGGACGGAGACCCAGTACTTC. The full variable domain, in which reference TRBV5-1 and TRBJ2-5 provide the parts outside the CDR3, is KAGVTQTPRYLIKTRGQQVTLSCSPISGHRSVSWYQQTPGQGLQFLFEYFSETQRNKGNFPGRFSGRQFSNSRSEMNVSTLELGDSALYLCASTRTGTETQYFGPGTRLLVL.

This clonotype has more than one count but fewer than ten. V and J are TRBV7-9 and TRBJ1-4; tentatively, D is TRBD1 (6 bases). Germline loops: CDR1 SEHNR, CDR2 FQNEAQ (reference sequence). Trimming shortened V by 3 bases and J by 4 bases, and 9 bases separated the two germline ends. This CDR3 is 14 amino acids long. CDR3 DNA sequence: TGTGCCAGCAGCTTGGGGGCCGATAATGAAAAACTGTTTTTT. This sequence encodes CASSLGADNEKLFF.

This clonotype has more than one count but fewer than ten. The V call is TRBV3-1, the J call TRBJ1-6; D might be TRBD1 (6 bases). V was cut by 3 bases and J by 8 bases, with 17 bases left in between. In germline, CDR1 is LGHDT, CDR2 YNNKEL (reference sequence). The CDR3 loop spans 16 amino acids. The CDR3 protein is CASSHYPDRRDSPLHF. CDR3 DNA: TGTGCCAGCAGCCATTATCCGGACAGAAGGGATTCACCCCTCCACTTT.

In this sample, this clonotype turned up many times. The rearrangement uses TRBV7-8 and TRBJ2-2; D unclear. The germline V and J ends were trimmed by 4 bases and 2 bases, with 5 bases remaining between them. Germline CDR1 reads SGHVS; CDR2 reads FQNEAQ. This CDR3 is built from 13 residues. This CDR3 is CASSSSNTGELFF. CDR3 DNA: TGTGCCAGCAGCTCCAGCAACACCGGGGAGCTGTTTTTT.

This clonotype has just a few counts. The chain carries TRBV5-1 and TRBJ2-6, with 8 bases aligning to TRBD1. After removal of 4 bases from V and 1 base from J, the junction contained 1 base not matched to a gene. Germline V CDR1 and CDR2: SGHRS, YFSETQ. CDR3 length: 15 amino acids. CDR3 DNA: TGCGCCAGCAGCGGACAGGGATCTGGGGCCAACGTCCTGACTTTC. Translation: CASSGQGSGANVLTF.

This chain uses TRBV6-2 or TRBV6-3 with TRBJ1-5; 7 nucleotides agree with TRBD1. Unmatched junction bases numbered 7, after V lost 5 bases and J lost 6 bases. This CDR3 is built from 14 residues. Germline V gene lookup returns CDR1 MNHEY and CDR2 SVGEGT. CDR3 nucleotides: TGTGCCAGCAGTCCGGACAGGTTCTTTCAGCCCCAGCATTTT. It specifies CASSPDRFFQPQHF.

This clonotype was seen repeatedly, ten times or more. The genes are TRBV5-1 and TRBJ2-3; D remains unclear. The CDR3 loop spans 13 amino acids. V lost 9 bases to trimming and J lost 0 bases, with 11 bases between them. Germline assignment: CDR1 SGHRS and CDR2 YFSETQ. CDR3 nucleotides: TGCGCCACGGCCAACCGGAGCACAGATACGCAGTATTTT. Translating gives CATANRSTDTQYF.

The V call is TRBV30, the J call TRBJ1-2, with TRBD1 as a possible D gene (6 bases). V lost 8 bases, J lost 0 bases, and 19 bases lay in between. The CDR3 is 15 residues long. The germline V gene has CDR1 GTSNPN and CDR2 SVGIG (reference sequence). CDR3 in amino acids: CAGRQAATANYGYTF. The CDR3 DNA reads TGTGCCGGGCGACAGGCCGCGACGGCTAACTATGGCTACACCTTC.

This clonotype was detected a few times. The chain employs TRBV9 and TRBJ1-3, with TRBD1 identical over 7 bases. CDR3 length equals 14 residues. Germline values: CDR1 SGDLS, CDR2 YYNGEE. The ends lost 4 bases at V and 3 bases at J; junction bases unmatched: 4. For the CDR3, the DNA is TGTGCCAGCAGCTCTGACAGGGTTGGAAACACCATATATTTT. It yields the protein CASSSDRVGNTIYF.

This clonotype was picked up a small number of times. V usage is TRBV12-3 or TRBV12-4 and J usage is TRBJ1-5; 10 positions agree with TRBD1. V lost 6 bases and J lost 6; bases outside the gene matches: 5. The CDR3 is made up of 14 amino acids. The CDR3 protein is CASRGQGSAQPQHF. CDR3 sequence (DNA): TGTGCCAGCAGGGGACAGGGGTCGGCTCAGCCCCAGCATTTT.

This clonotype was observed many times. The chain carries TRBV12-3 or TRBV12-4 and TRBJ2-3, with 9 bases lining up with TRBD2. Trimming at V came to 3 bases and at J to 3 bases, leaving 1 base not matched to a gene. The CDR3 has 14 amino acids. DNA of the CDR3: TGTGCCAGCAGTTTGCGGGGGGGGACAGATACGCAGTATTTT. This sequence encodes CASSLRGGTDTQYF.

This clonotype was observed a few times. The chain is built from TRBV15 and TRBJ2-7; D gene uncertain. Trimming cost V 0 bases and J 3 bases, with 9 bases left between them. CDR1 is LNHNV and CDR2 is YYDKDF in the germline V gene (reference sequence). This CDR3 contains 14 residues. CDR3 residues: CATSRDVTVYEQYF. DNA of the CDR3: TGTGCCACCAGCAGAGATGTGACCGTCTACGAGCAGTACTTC.

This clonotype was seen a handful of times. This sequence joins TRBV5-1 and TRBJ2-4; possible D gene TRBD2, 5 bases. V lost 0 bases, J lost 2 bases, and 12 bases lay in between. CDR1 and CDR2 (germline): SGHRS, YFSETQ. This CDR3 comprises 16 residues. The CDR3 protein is CASSLEFGGPKNIQYF. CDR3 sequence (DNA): TGCGCCAGCAGCTTGGAATTCGGCGGGCCCAAAAACATTCAGTACTTC.

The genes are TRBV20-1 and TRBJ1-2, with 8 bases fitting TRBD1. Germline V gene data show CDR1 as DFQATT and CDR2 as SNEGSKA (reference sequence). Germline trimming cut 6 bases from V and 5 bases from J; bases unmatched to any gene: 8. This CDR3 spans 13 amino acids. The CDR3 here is CSAPGTGFYGYTF. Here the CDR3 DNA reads TGCAGTGCGCCCGGGACAGGCTTTTATGGCTACACCTTC.

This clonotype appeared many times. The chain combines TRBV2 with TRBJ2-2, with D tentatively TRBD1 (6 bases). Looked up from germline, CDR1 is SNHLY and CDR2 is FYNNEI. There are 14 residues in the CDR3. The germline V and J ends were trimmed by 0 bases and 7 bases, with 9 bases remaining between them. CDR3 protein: CASSEARGFGELFF. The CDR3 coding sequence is TGTGCCAGCAGTGAAGCGAGGGGGTTCGGGGAGCTGTTTTTT.

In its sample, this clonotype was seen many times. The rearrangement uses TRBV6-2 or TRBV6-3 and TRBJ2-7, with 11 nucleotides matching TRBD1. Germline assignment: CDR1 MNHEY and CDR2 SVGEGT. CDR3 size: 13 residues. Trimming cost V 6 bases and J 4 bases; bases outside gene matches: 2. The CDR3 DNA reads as TGTGCCAGCAGGTGGGACAGGGGGTACGAGCAGTACGTC. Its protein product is CASRWDRGYEQYV.

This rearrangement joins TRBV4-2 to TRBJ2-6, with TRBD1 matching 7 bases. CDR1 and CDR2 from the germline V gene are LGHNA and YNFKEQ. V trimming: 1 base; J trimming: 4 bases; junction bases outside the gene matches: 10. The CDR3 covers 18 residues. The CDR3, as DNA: TGTGCCAGCAGCCAAGTATCTAGGGGGCAGAGAGGGGCCAACGTCCTGACTTTC. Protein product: CASSQVSRGQRGANVLTF.

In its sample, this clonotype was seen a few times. In DNA, the CDR3 is TGCAGTGCTAGGTCCCAAGGGGGACAGCCCCAGCATTTT. It translates to CSARSQGGQPQHF. The J gene is TRBJ1-5, the V gene TRBV20-1; the D gene is possibly TRBD1 (6 bases). CDR3 length equals 13 residues. Looked up from germline, CDR1 is DFQATT and CDR2 is SNEGSKA (reference sequence). Trimming shortened V by 3 bases and J by 7 bases, and 13 bases separated the two germline ends.

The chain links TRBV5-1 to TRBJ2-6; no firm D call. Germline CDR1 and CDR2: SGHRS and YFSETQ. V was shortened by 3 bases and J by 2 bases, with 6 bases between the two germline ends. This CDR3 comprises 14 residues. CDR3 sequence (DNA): TGCGCCAGCAGCTCTCAACCTGGGGCCAACGTCCTGACTTTC. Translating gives CASSSQPGANVLTF.

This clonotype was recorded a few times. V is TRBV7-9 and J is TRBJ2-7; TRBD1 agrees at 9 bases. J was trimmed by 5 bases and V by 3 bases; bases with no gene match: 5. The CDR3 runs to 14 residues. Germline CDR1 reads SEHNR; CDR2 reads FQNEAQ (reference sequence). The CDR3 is CASSFSGTGNEQYV. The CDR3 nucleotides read TGTGCCAGCAGCTTCTCCGGGACAGGGAACGAGCAGTACGTC.